This TCR beta chain was recovered during a study of identifying expanded T cells in peripheral blood. Study outcomes and limitations: Over approximately two and four weeks, about 15 and 19 clones changed, versus roughly 1.1 between replicates. Clone count variance between approximately 2-week samples rose with total template count.

There are 15 residues in the CDR3. CDR1 and CDR2 from the germline V gene are SGDLS and YYNGEE. Trimming pared 0 bases from V and 4 bases from J, leaving 12 bases between. Collection occurred without any documented infections or immune events in donors. Some clones are missing from TCRdb's copy, which holds only in-frame ones; the method was immunoSEQ multiplex PCR. The sample holds about 58,000 clones, 89% seen once. With respect to this clone: Its antigen is unidentified.

The receptor was isolated from a person between 18 and 69 years old in good health. The specimen sequenced was blood. V usage is TRBV9 and J usage is TRBJ2-3, with D maybe TRBD2 (6 bases). The CDR3 region has the DNA TGTGCCAGCAGCGTAGCGGGAGTACCCCCAGATACGCAGTATTTT. Protein product: CASSVAGVPPDTQYF.